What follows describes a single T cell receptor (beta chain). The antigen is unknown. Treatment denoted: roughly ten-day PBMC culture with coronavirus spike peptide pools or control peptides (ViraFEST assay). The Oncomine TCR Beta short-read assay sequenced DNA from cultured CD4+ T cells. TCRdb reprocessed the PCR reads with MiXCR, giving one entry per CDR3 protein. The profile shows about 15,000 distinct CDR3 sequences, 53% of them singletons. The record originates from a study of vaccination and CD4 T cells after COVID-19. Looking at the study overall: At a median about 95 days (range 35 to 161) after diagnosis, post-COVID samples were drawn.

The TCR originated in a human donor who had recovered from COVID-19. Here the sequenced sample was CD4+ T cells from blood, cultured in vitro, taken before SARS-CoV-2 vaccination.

Written as DNA, the CDR3 is TGTGCCAGCCTAAGAACAGCTTCTTATTCACCCCTCCACTTT. As protein: CASLRTASYSPLHF. The V and J genes are TRBV28 and TRBJ1-6; D gene uncertain. V gave up 8 bases and J gave up 8 bases, with 16 bases separating them. The CDR3 has 14 residues. Germline values: CDR1 MDHEN, CDR2 SYDVKM.